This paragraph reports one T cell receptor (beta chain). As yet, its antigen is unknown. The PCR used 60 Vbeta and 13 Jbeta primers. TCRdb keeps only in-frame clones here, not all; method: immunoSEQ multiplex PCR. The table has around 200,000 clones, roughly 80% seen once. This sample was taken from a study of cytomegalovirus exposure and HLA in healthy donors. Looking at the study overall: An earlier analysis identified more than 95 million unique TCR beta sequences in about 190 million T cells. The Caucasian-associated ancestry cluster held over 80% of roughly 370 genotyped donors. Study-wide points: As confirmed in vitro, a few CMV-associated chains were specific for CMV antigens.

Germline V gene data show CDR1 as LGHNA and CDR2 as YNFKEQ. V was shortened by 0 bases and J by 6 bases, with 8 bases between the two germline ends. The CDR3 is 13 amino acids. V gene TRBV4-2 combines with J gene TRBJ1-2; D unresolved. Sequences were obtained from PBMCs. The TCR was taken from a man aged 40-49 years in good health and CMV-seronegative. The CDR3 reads CASSQDSDHGYTF. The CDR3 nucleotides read TGTGCCAGCAGCCAAGATAGCGACCATGGCTACACCTTC.